The rows below give T cell receptor beta chains drawn from one sample of a study of graft-versus-host responses after intestinal transplantation. The data were produced by immunoSEQ multiplex PCR, yet TCRdb's version contains in-frame clones alone and is incomplete. This table holds some 96,000 clones, less than 90% found once. Which antigens these TCRs recognize remains unknown. The material sequenced was unstimulated CD4+ T cells sorted from spleen or lymph node cells, taken before transplant. The receptor source for this set is a human donor who was the organ donor for an intestinal transplant. Each CDR3 is given with its conserved first and last residue. Each record gives: J gene, V gene, D gene, clone size, CDR3 DNA, CDR3 protein. A D gene is named only where the DNA matches it firmly. The size entry is marked missing in some rows and otherwise reads once, few, many or a size class.

j_gene: TRBJ1-1; v_gene: TRBV18; d_gene: NA; abundance: few; CDR3nt: TGTGCCAGCTCAACCGCCCTGGGGGCTGGTGAAGCTTTCTTT; CDR3aa: CASSTALGAGEAFF
j_gene: TRBJ1-2; v_gene: TRBV2; d_gene: NA; abundance: NA; CDR3nt: TGTGCCAGCAGCGCCGGACGGACCAGGGCACATGGCTACACCTTC; CDR3aa: CASSAGRTRAHGYTF
j_gene: TRBJ1-6; v_gene: TRBV2; d_gene: NA; abundance: once; CDR3nt: TGTGCCAGCAGTGTAGGATCACCCCTCCACTTT; CDR3aa: CASSVGSPLHF
j_gene: TRBJ1-5; v_gene: TRBV15; d_gene: NA; abundance: once; CDR3nt: TGTGCCACCAGCAGAGAAAGAAGGGTCGGGGATCAGCCCCAGCATTTT; CDR3aa: CATSRERRVGDQPQHF
j_gene: TRBJ1-1; v_gene: TRBV9; d_gene: NA; abundance: few; CDR3nt: TGTGCCAGCAGGGGGGCGACCACTGAAGCTTTCTTT; CDR3aa: CASRGATTEAFF
j_gene: TRBJ1-2; v_gene: TRBV2; d_gene: TRBD1; abundance: few; CDR3nt: TGTGCCAGCAGCGGACAGGGGGCGGTTGGCTACACCTTC; CDR3aa: CASSGQGAVGYTF
j_gene: TRBJ2-3; v_gene: TRBV19; d_gene: TRBD2; abundance: NA; CDR3nt: TGTGCCAGTAGTATACGGAGACTAGCCGATCCTAGCACAGATACGCAGTATTTT; CDR3aa: CASSIRRLADPSTDTQYF
j_gene: TRBJ1-4; v_gene: TRBV7-9; d_gene: TRBD1; abundance: NA; CDR3nt: TGTGCCAGCAGAAGTTGGGGACAGGATAAACTGTTTTTT; CDR3aa: CASRSWGQDKLFF
j_gene: TRBJ2-5; v_gene: TRBV6-5; d_gene: NA; abundance: NA; CDR3nt: TGTGCCAGCAGCCAAGCGGCAAGGTGGGGAAAGACCCAGTACTTC; CDR3aa: CASSQAARWGKTQYF
j_gene: TRBJ1-5; v_gene: TRBV30; d_gene: NA; abundance: NA; CDR3nt: TGTGCCTGGAGTGGGGTCACAGGTAATCAGCCCCAGCATTTT; CDR3aa: CAWSGVTGNQPQHF
j_gene: TRBJ1-5; v_gene: TRBV28; d_gene: NA; abundance: NA; CDR3nt: TGTGCCAGCAGTTTACCCCGACAGAACAATCAGCCCCAGCATTTT; CDR3aa: CASSLPRQNNQPQHF
j_gene: TRBJ2-6; v_gene: TRBV19; d_gene: NA; abundance: NA; CDR3nt: TGTGCCAGTAGTCCCTATACTGGGGCCAACGTCCTGACTTTC; CDR3aa: CASSPYTGANVLTF
j_gene: TRBJ1-2; v_gene: TRBV6-5; d_gene: NA; abundance: NA; CDR3nt: TGTGCCAGCAGCAGATCTAACTATGGCTACACCTTC; CDR3aa: CASSRSNYGYTF
j_gene: TRBJ1-3; v_gene: TRBV28; d_gene: NA; abundance: once; CDR3nt: TGTGCCAGCAATTTCAGACGCCGGTCTGGAAACACCATATATTTT; CDR3aa: CASNFRRRSGNTIYF
j_gene: TRBJ2-5; v_gene: TRBV10-1; d_gene: TRBD1; abundance: NA; CDR3nt: TGCGCCAGCAGTAGGACAGGGAACGGACAAGAGACCCAGTACTTC; CDR3aa: CASSRTGNGQETQYF
j_gene: TRBJ2-1; v_gene: TRBV25-1; d_gene: TRBD2; abundance: NA; CDR3nt: TGTGCCAGCCGCCGGACTAGCGGGGGATACTCCTACAATGAGCAGTTCTTC; CDR3aa: CASRRTSGGYSYNEQFF
j_gene: TRBJ1-4; v_gene: TRBV4-1; d_gene: NA; abundance: NA; CDR3nt: TGCGCCAGCAGCCCCGTTGGGCTTCCGGCTGAAAAACTGTTTTTT; CDR3aa: CASSPVGLPAEKLFF
j_gene: TRBJ2-7; v_gene: TRBV5-1; d_gene: NA; abundance: NA; CDR3nt: TGCGCCAGCAGCTTCGCAGGAGGAGACGAGCAGTACTTC; CDR3aa: CASSFAGGDEQYF
j_gene: TRBJ1-2; v_gene: TRBV6-5; d_gene: TRBD1; abundance: NA; CDR3nt: TGTGCCAGCAGTCGGACAGGGAATGGCTACACCTTC; CDR3aa: CASSRTGNGYTF
j_gene: TRBJ2-5; v_gene: TRBV5-1; d_gene: NA; abundance: NA; CDR3nt: TGCGCCAGCATCTCGTCTCTGGGGGCCCAAGAGACCCAGTACTTC; CDR3aa: CASISSLGAQETQYF
j_gene: TRBJ2-5; v_gene: TRBV7-8; d_gene: TRBD2; abundance: NA; CDR3nt: TGTGCCAGCAACTTAGTTGCGGGGGGCCGTGCGGAGACCCAGTACTTC; CDR3aa: CASNLVAGGRAETQYF
j_gene: TRBJ2-7; v_gene: TRBV7-8; d_gene: TRBD2; abundance: NA; CDR3nt: TGTGCCAGCAGCCCGAGCCCTAGCGGGGGTTCCTACGAGCAGTACTTC; CDR3aa: CASSPSPSGGSYEQYF
j_gene: TRBJ2-5; v_gene: TRBV5-1; d_gene: TRBD1; abundance: NA; CDR3nt: TGCGCCAGCACCCAGACAGGGTTAGGGCAAGAGACCCAGTACTTC; CDR3aa: CASTQTGLGQETQYF
j_gene: TRBJ2-3; v_gene: TRBV19; d_gene: NA; abundance: NA; CDR3nt: TGTGCCAGTAGTATAGTAGGGCTGTCCGTGGCAGATACGCAGTATTTT; CDR3aa: CASSIVGLSVADTQYF
j_gene: TRBJ2-5; v_gene: TRBV7-2; d_gene: NA; abundance: NA; CDR3nt: TGTGCCAGCAGCTTATGGGTGACCCAAGAGACCCAGTACTTC; CDR3aa: CASSLWVTQETQYF
j_gene: TRBJ2-7; v_gene: TRBV11-2; d_gene: TRBD2; abundance: once; CDR3nt: TGTGCCAGCAGCCTAGACCAGCGGGGGGCCGAGCAGTACTTC; CDR3aa: CASSLDQRGAEQYF
j_gene: TRBJ1-6; v_gene: TRBV30; d_gene: NA; abundance: NA; CDR3nt: TGTGCCTGGAACCCGGACCCCTATTATAATTCACCCCTCCACTTT; CDR3aa: CAWNPDPYYNSPLHF
j_gene: TRBJ1-3; v_gene: TRBV7-2; d_gene: NA; abundance: NA; CDR3nt: TGTGCCAGCAGCTTGAGGGGAACTGGAAACACCATATATTTT; CDR3aa: CASSLRGTGNTIYF
j_gene: TRBJ1-2; v_gene: TRBV6-1; d_gene: NA; abundance: NA; CDR3nt: TGTGCCACGGGTGGCTACACCTTC; CDR3aa: CATGGYTF
j_gene: TRBJ2-5; v_gene: TRBV11-3; d_gene: NA; abundance: NA; CDR3nt: TGTGCCAGCAGCTGGGGTTTTGGGCAGCAAGAGACCCAGTACTTC; CDR3aa: CASSWGFGQQETQYF
j_gene: TRBJ1-1; v_gene: TRBV30; d_gene: TRBD1; abundance: NA; CDR3nt: TGTGCCTGGATATTGGTCAGGGGGCCATCTGAAGCTTTCTTT; CDR3aa: CAWILVRGPSEAFF
j_gene: TRBJ2-1; v_gene: TRBV5-1; d_gene: NA; abundance: NA; CDR3nt: TGCGCCAGCAGCTTGGCCTTTGGGGCGTCTGAGCAGTTCTTC; CDR3aa: CASSLAFGASEQFF
j_gene: TRBJ1-2; v_gene: TRBV15; d_gene: TRBD1; abundance: NA; CDR3nt: TGTGCCACCAGCAGACAGGGGGCAAGTAACTATGGCTACACCTTC; CDR3aa: CATSRQGASNYGYTF
j_gene: TRBJ2-5; v_gene: TRBV9; d_gene: TRBD1; abundance: few; CDR3nt: TGTGCCAGCAGCTCCCGGGACAGGGGTGTCCAAGAGACCCAGTACTTC; CDR3aa: CASSSRDRGVQETQYF
j_gene: TRBJ2-3; v_gene: TRBV7-2; d_gene: TRBD1; abundance: NA; CDR3nt: TGTGCCAGCTCCCTAGGGGGCAGGGATACGCAGTATTTT; CDR3aa: CASSLGGRDTQYF
j_gene: TRBJ2-7; v_gene: TRBV28; d_gene: NA; abundance: NA; CDR3nt: TGTGCCAGCAGTCAACAGGCCTACTCCTACGAGCAGTACTTC; CDR3aa: CASSQQAYSYEQYF
j_gene: TRBJ2-5; v_gene: TRBV10-3; d_gene: NA; abundance: NA; CDR3nt: TGTGCCATCAGTGGATCAGGGGTGGAAGAGACCCAGTACTTC; CDR3aa: CAISGSGVEETQYF
j_gene: TRBJ2-7; v_gene: TRBV25-1; d_gene: TRBD2; abundance: NA; CDR3nt: TGTGCCAGCAGTGAATCAGTCGGGAGGGACGAGCAGTACTTC; CDR3aa: CASSESVGRDEQYF
j_gene: TRBJ2-1; v_gene: TRBV2; d_gene: NA; abundance: NA; CDR3nt: TGTGCCAGCAGGGGGCCCGATCTTTACAATGAGCAGTTCTTC; CDR3aa: CASRGPDLYNEQFF
j_gene: TRBJ1-2; v_gene: TRBV6-6; d_gene: NA; abundance: few; CDR3nt: TGTGCCAGCAGCCGGGGGGGGACTTATGGCTACACCTTC; CDR3aa: CASSRGGTYGYTF
j_gene: TRBJ2-3; v_gene: TRBV5-1; d_gene: TRBD2; abundance: NA; CDR3nt: TGCGCCAGCAGCTTGGCTAGCGGGGCCAGTAAGACGCAGTATTTT; CDR3aa: CASSLASGASKTQYF
j_gene: TRBJ2-5; v_gene: TRBV28; d_gene: TRBD1; abundance: NA; CDR3nt: TGTGCCAAAGACAGGGGAGAATTAGAGACCCAGTACTTC; CDR3aa: CAKDRGELETQYF
j_gene: TRBJ2-1; v_gene: TRBV4-1; d_gene: NA; abundance: NA; CDR3nt: TGCGCCAGCAGCCGAAGGACCTCGAGCTACAATGAGCAGTTCTTC; CDR3aa: CASSRRTSSYNEQFF
j_gene: TRBJ1-2; v_gene: TRBV11-2; d_gene: NA; abundance: NA; CDR3nt: TGTGCCAGCACCGACCAACCCCAGGGGAACGGCTACACCTTC; CDR3aa: CASTDQPQGNGYTF
j_gene: TRBJ2-7; v_gene: TRBV10-3; d_gene: NA; abundance: once; CDR3nt: TGTGCCATCAGTGGTTTAGGAGCGGACCCATACGAGCAGTACTTC; CDR3aa: CAISGLGADPYEQYF
j_gene: TRBJ2-5; v_gene: TRBV4-2; d_gene: TRBD1; abundance: NA; CDR3nt: TGTGCCAGCAGCCAAGATGGACAGGGACAAGAGACCCAGTACTTC; CDR3aa: CASSQDGQGQETQYF
j_gene: TRBJ1-2; v_gene: TRBV19; d_gene: NA; abundance: few; CDR3nt: TGTGCCAGTAGTATGGGGTATTATTATGGCTACACCTTC; CDR3aa: CASSMGYYYGYTF
j_gene: TRBJ2-3; v_gene: TRBV11-2; d_gene: NA; abundance: NA; CDR3nt: TGTGCCAGCAGCTTAGGAGGACTCAGATGGATAGATACGCAGTATTTT; CDR3aa: CASSLGGLRWIDTQYF
j_gene: TRBJ1-1; v_gene: TRBV7-9; d_gene: NA; abundance: NA; CDR3nt: TGTGCCAGCAGCTTAGCGCGATCAGCCTGGAACACTGAAGCTTTCTTT; CDR3aa: CASSLARSAWNTEAFF
j_gene: TRBJ2-5; v_gene: TRBV11-2; d_gene: TRBD1; abundance: NA; CDR3nt: TGTGCCAGCAACCCCGGGACAGGAGACTTCCAGACCCAGTACTTC; CDR3aa: CASNPGTGDFQTQYF